The clone carrying this T cell receptor beta chain was found a few times. What it binds is not known. CDR1 SGHTA and CDR2 FQGNSA come from the germline V gene. Between the trimmed V and J ends, which lost 6 bases and 6 bases, there was a span of 12 bases. The CDR3 consists of 13 residues. These data come from a study of blood T cells in healthy people across ages. Study-wide context: Capturing about one barcoded beta molecule per two T cells was achieved by template switching. Study-wide results and limits: With donor CMV status unknown, expanded clonotype changes were possibly confounded.

For the second PCR, which ran for about 6 to 11 cycles, a sample-barcoded 5' primer and a J-beta primer mix were used. TCRdb re-called the 5' RACE reads through MiXCR, storing one row per CDR3 protein. The data hold some 700,000 distinct CDR3 sequences, with 43% observed a single time. This TCR was recovered from a woman between 55 and 75 years old in good health. The sequenced sample was blood. The rearrangement uses TRBV7-2 and TRBJ2-1; D unclear. As DNA, the CDR3 is TGTGCCAGCAGAAGCCAAGTCCTCAATGAGCAGTTCTTC. Protein: CASRSQVLNEQFF.